Listed here are 17 T cell receptor beta chains from one sample, sequenced in a study of shared clonotypes between healthy human individuals. Using immunoSEQ multiplex PCR, the repertoire was profiled, and TCRdb retains in-frame clones only, with some absent. Found here are about 1.1 million clones, around three quarters of them singletons; the top ten hold approximately 0.9%. Input material: memory CD4+ T cells from PBMCs. Subset denoted: CD45RA-negative fraction. The receptor set was obtained from a young man in good health. Some clones in this sample may be carry-over from other donors' samples.

The chain recombines TRBV27 with TRBJ2-7; D call uncertain. The CDR3 sequence is 10 residues long. Trimming cost V 8 bases and J 3 bases, with 5 bases left between them. Germline values: CDR1 MNHEY, CDR2 SMNVEV (reference sequence). DNA of the CDR3: TGTGCCAGCGGGATCTACGAGCAGTACTTC. Encoded protein: CASGIYEQYF.

A few counts support this clone. At one end the junction does not follow the germline gene, possibly because of a read error. The V call is TRBV2, the J call TRBJ1-4; 8 nucleotides agree with TRBD1. From germline, CDR1 is SNHLY and CDR2 FYNNEI. The length of the CDR3 is 16 residues. The CDR3 region has the DNA TGTGTCAGCAGTGAAGCCCTAACAGGGGGTAATGAAAAACTGTTTTTT. Its protein product is CVSSEALTGGNEKLFF.

V gene TRBV11-2 combines with J gene TRBJ1-2; tentatively, D is TRBD1 (6 bases). Per the germline V gene, CDR1 is SGHAT and CDR2 is FQNNGV. There are 14 residues in the CDR3. V was trimmed by 1 base and J by 3 bases, leaving 9 bases between them. The CDR3 loop is CASSLVAGDYGYTF. The CDR3 DNA follows: TGTGCCAGCAGCTTAGTTGCAGGGGACTATGGCTACACCTTC.

The chain links TRBV6-5 to TRBJ1-2, with TRBD1 matching over 7 bases. This CDR3 region has 14 residues. The germline V gene encodes CDR1 MNHEY and CDR2 SVGAGI. V shed 2 bases and J 8 bases; nucleotides not matched to a gene: 8. CDR3 DNA sequence: TGTGCCAGCAGTTACGAGGGGGCGGCTCGGGGCTACACCTTC. Translation: CASSYEGAARGYTF.

This clone came up a few times. The chain combines TRBV19 with TRBJ2-6, with 7 bases aligning to TRBD1. V was pared by 5 bases and J by 1 base, with 5 bases of the junction left unmatched. From germline, CDR1 is LNHDA and CDR2 SQIVND (reference sequence). The CDR3 contains 16 residues. CDR3 amino acids: CASSFRQGSGANVLTF. In DNA, the CDR3 is TGTGCCAGTAGTTTCAGACAGGGTTCTGGGGCCAACGTCCTGACTTTC.

This chain uses TRBV2 with TRBJ2-5; unclear D gene. The germline gives CDR1 SNHLY, CDR2 FYNNEI. The germline V and J ends were trimmed by 6 bases and 7 bases, with 9 bases remaining between them. The CDR3 is made up of 11 amino acids. The CDR3 DNA follows: TGTGCCAGCAGATCTGTGGGGACCCAGTACTTC. Translating gives CASRSVGTQYF. Variable domain in full (rest from reference TRBV2 and TRBJ2-5): EPEVTQTPSHQVTQMGQEVILRCVPISNHLYFYWYRQILGQKVEFLVSFYNNEISEKSEIFDDQFSVERPDGSNFTLKIRSTKLEDSAMYFCASRSVGTQYFGPGTRLLVL.

This sequence joins TRBV5-1 and TRBJ1-1; 9 bases fit TRBD1. With 3 bases clipped from V and 6 bases from J, the junction kept 9 bases outside the gene matches. Germline loops: CDR1 SGHRS, CDR2 YFSETQ. The CDR3 has 15 residues. CDR3 DNA sequence: TGCGCCAGCAGCTCGGGGGGACAGGGAAATCCTGAAGCTTTCTTT. Translating gives CASSSGGQGNPEAFF.

The chain employs TRBV12-5 and TRBJ2-1; 15 bases are shared with TRBD2. V shed 0 bases and J 7 bases; nucleotides not matched to a gene: 10. CDR1 and CDR2 (germline): LGHNT, FRNRAP. The CDR3 loop spans 19 amino acids. DNA of the CDR3: TGTGCTAGTGGTTTGGTACTCTCCGGTGGACTAGCGGGGGGGAATGAGCAGTTCTTC. This gives the protein CASGLVLSGGLAGGNEQFF.

The chain is built from TRBV28 and TRBJ2-7; D not resolved. Between the trimmed V and J ends, which lost 6 bases and 2 bases, there was a span of 11 bases. The CDR3 extends over 13 amino acids. Germline assignment: CDR1 MDHEN and CDR2 SYDVKM. Here the CDR3 DNA reads TGTGCCAGCAGGATTGGGCTAGCCTACGAGCAGTACTTC. Protein: CASRIGLAYEQYF.

About this clone: Other DNA sequences in the sample encode the same CDR3. The rearrangement joins TRBV9 to TRBJ2-3; the D gene is possibly TRBD2 (5 bases). CDR1 and CDR2 from the germline V gene are SGDLS and YYNGEE. V gave up 0 bases and J gave up 6 bases, with 11 bases separating them. The CDR3 loop spans 14 amino acids. The CDR3 DNA sequence: TGTGCCAGCAGCGTAGGGAGCGGTCAGGATACGCAGTATTTT. The encoded protein is CASSVGSGQDTQYF.

The rearrangement links TRBV4-1 to TRBJ1-3; D remains ambiguous. The CDR3 totals 18 residues. Germline V CDR1 and CDR2: MGHRA, YSYEKL. V was pared by 0 bases and J by 3 bases, with 18 bases between. The CDR3 loop reads CASSQDQPGARHGNTIYF. The CDR3 nucleotides read TGCGCCAGCAGCCAAGATCAGCCAGGTGCACGGCATGGAAACACCATATATTTT.

The chain is built from TRBV18 and TRBJ1-1, with 8 positions matching TRBD1. CDR1 and CDR2 from the germline V gene are KGHSH and LQKENI. The CDR3 has 14 amino acids. J was trimmed by 4 bases and V by 5 bases; bases with no gene match: 6. In DNA form, the CDR3 reads TGTGCCAGCTCAACAAACAGGGGGAGCACTGAAGCTTTCTTT. Protein sequence: CASSTNRGSTEAFF. The full variable domain, with the rest looked up from reference TRBV18 and TRBJ1-1, is NAGVMQNPRHLVRRRGQEARLRCSPMKGHSHVYWYRQLPEEGLKFMVYLQKENIIDESGMPKERFSAEFPKEGPSILRIQQVVRGDSAAYFCASSTNRGSTEAFFGQGTRLTVV.

This clone was detected many times. The identical CDR3 is also encoded by other nucleotide sequences in the sample. The V and J genes are TRBV5-1 and TRBJ2-5; unclear D gene. The V and J ends lost 0 bases and 2 bases respectively, with 5 bases between them. The CDR3 contains 13 residues. Germline lookup yields CDR1 SGHRS and CDR2 YFSETQ. The CDR3 region has the DNA TGCGCCAGCAGCTTGGAAGTGCAAGAGACCCAGTACTTC. Encoded protein: CASSLEVQETQYF.

The V call is TRBV18, the J call TRBJ2-7; 15 bases match TRBD2. This CDR3 has 18 amino acids. Germline-derived CDR1 and CDR2 are KGHSH and LQKENI. Trimming took 4 bases from V and 3 from J; bases not matched to a gene: 10. CDR3 amino acids: CASSQGGLAGGSIYEQYF. The CDR3 bases are TGTGCCAGCTCACAAGGGGGACTAGCGGGAGGATCGATCTACGAGCAGTACTTC.

The rearrangement joins TRBV28 to TRBJ1-4; a weak D match, TRBD1 (5 bases). The length of the CDR3 is 15 residues. V lost 3 bases, J lost 7 bases, and 15 bases lay in between. CDR1 is MDHEN and CDR2 is SYDVKM in the germline V gene. CDR3 sequence reads: CASSFDARVGEKLFF. The CDR3 DNA sequence: TGTGCCAGCAGTTTCGATGCCAGGGTGGGTGAAAAACTGTTTTTT.

J is TRBJ2-7 and V is TRBV5-1, with 7 nucleotides matching TRBD2. With 0 bases clipped from V and 3 bases from J, the junction kept 6 bases outside the gene matches. The CDR3 sequence is 15 residues long. Germline V lookup: CDR1 SGHRS, CDR2 YFSETQ. The CDR3 loop reads CASSLGGSGNYEQYF. The CDR3 coding sequence is TGCGCCAGCAGCTTGGGCGGGAGTGGTAACTACGAGCAGTACTTC.

The CDR3 coding sequence is TGCAGCGTCTCCCGCTCCGGGACAGGGGCCGGGGAGCTGTTTTTT. This encodes CSVSRSGTGAGELFF. The gene calls are TRBV29-1 and TRBJ2-2, with TRBD1 matching 10 bases. Germline V gene data show CDR1 as SQVTM and CDR2 as ANQGSEA. V was pared by 6 bases and J by 6 bases, with 10 bases of the junction left unmatched. The length of the CDR3 is 15 residues.